This T cell receptor beta chain came from a study of T cell clonotyping in hematopoietic cell transplantation. Overall study results and limits: After transplant, recipient diversity fell while pathologically expanded clonotypes grew through day 180. Higher Inverse Simpson Index values in graft donor and pretransplant recipient predicted broader posttransplant TCR diversity.

Libraries were prepared by immunoSEQ multiplex PCR; TCRdb keeps only in-frame clonotypes and omits some of them. Counted here are roughly 40,000 clones, roughly 96% occurring once; the ten biggest clones make up approximately 1%. For this clone: As yet, its antigen is unknown.

The CDR3 covers 15 residues. With 5 bases clipped from V and 5 bases from J, the junction kept 11 bases outside the gene matches. The germline V gene encodes CDR1 SGHTA and CDR2 FQGTGA. The sample consisted of peripheral blood mononuclear cells. This clonotype was sampled from a man aged 25-45 years in good health. Some clones in this sample may be carry-over from other donors' samples. The chain recombines TRBV7-3 with TRBJ2-5; 7 nucleotides agree with TRBD2. The chain's CDR3 is CASSINGLVGETQYF. The CDR3 nucleotides read TGTGCCAGCAGCATAAACGGACTAGTCGGGGAGACCCAGTACTTC.